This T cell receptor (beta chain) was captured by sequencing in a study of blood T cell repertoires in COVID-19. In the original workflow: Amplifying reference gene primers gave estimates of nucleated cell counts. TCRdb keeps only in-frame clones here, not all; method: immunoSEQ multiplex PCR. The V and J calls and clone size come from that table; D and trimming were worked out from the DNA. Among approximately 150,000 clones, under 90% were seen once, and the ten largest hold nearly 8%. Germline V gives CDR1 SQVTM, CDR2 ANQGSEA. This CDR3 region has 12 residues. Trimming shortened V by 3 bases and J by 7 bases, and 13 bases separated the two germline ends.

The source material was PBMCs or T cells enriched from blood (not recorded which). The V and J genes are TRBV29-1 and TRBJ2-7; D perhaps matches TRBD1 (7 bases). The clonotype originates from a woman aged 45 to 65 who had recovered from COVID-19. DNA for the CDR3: TGCAGCGTTGAGGAGGGGGCGACTGAGCAGTACTTC. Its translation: CSVEEGATEQYF.